This T cell receptor beta chain appears in the sequencing data of a study of identical twins. CDR3 length: 16 amino acids. CDR1 and CDR2 (germline): SGHRS, YFSETQ. The V end lost 0 bases, the J end lost 1 base, and 13 bases lay between the germline ends. MiXCR, applied by TCRdb to the 5' RACE reads, yields one record per CDR3 protein. The sample has fewer than 250,000 distinct CDR3 sequences, roughly 10% seen once; the top ten hold 5% to 5.5%. Study-wide results and caveats: Cord blood's abundant beta clonotypes had fewer insertions, unlike memory repertoires. Conclusions were drawn cross-sectionally by statistical analysis, without following the same donors. Compared with unrelated sharing, twin-shared out-of-frame alpha sequences had more low-probability sequences.

This clonotype was picked up a small number of times. The target antigen is unknown. The donors were all healthy and Caucasian. Sequencing was performed on memory (CD45RO+) T cells sorted from blood. This chain joins TRBV5-1 and TRBJ1-1; D possibly corresponds to TRBD1 (6 bases). This receptor was obtained from a woman younger than 35 in good health. This chain's CDR3 is CASSLVAQGGNTEAFF. For the CDR3, the DNA is TGCGCCAGCAGCTTGGTCGCACAGGGAGGGAACACTGAAGCTTTCTTT.